What follows are 17 T cell receptor beta chains derived from one specimen sequenced in a study of T cell responses to AZD1222 COVID-19 vaccine. Libraries were prepared by immunoSEQ multiplex PCR; TCRdb keeps only in-frame clonotypes and omits some of them. The sample lists some 54,000 clones, 70% to 90% occurring once. Sample: peripheral blood, taken on day 0 of AZD1222 vaccination. The receptors stem from an adult in good health.

This clone was picked up a small number of times. The V and J genes are TRBV6-5 and TRBJ1-2, with TRBD1 as a possible D gene (5 bases). Trimming shortened V by 6 bases and J by 7 bases, and 12 bases separated the two germline ends. Germline CDR1 MNHEY, CDR2 SVGAGI. CDR3 length: 12 residues. CDR3 coding DNA: TGTGCCAGCAGAGACAGCCTACTTGGCTACACCTTC. Protein sequence: CASRDSLLGYTF.

The V and J genes are TRBV5-4 and TRBJ1-2, with D uncertain. This CDR3 has 15 amino acids. Trimming cost V 1 base and J 0 bases, with 10 bases left between them. Looked up from germline, CDR1 is SGHNT and CDR2 is YYREEE (reference sequence). The CDR3 bases are TGTGCCAGCAGCTTGAACCAGTACTCTAACTATGGCTACACCTTC. The encoded protein is CASSLNQYSNYGYTF.

This sequence joins TRBV5-6 and TRBJ2-1; 11 bases are shared with TRBD2. The ends lost 4 bases at V and 5 bases at J; junction bases unmatched: 11. CDR3 length equals 17 residues. The germline CDR1 and CDR2 sequences are SGHDT and YYEEEE. CDR3 region: CASSATPGLAANNEQFF. The CDR3, as DNA: TGTGCCAGCAGCGCTACTCCGGGACTAGCGGCGAACAATGAGCAGTTCTTC. The full variable domain, rest sourced from reference TRBV5-6 and TRBJ2-1, is DAGVTQSPTHLIKTRGQQVTLRCSPKSGHDTVSWYQQALGQGPQFIFQYYEEEERQRGNFPDRFSGHQFPNYSSELNVNALLLGDSALYLCASSATPGLAANNEQFFGPGTRLTVL.

This clone is a singleton in its sample. The chain combines TRBV5-8 with TRBJ2-6; TRBD1 might be the D (6 bases). Germline lookup yields CDR1 SGHTS and CDR2 YDEGEE. The V end lost 3 bases, the J end lost 0 bases, and 10 bases lay between the germline ends. This CDR3 contains 16 residues. This chain's CDR3 is CASSSGQSSGANVLTF. DNA for the CDR3: TGTGCCAGCAGCTCCGGACAGTCCTCTGGGGCCAACGTCCTGACTTTC.

CDR3 protein: CASSFPAPSWTEAFF. The CDR3 DNA reads TGTGCCAGCAGTTTCCCCGCTCCTAGTTGGACTGAAGCTTTCTTT. This chain uses TRBV28 with TRBJ1-1, with D uncertain. There are 15 residues in the CDR3. Between the trimmed V and J ends, which lost 3 bases and 5 bases, there was a span of 16 bases. Germline V gives CDR1 MDHEN, CDR2 SYDVKM.

The rearrangement links TRBV5-1 to TRBJ2-3; a weak D match, TRBD2 (5 bases). This CDR3 comprises 14 residues. Germline V gene sequence: CDR1 SGHRS, CDR2 YFSETQ. The ends were cut back, 4 bases at V and 2 bases at J, with 11 bases in the middle. The CDR3: CASSLEAYTDTQYF. The CDR3, as DNA: TGCGCCAGCAGCCTGGAGGCGTACACAGATACGCAGTATTTT.

The chain combines TRBV19 with TRBJ2-7, with D possibly being TRBD1 (6 bases). Deletions cut 3 bases from V and 3 bases from J, with 9 bases between. The CDR3 totals 13 residues. Germline values: CDR1 LNHDA, CDR2 SQIVND (reference sequence). The DNA for the CDR3 is TGTGCCAGTAGTATTGGACAGCGCTACGAGCAGTACTTC. As protein: CASSIGQRYEQYF.

The chain links TRBV2 to TRBJ2-1, with 14 bases matching TRBD2. CDR1 and CDR2 from the germline V gene are SNHLY and FYNNEI. V lost 4 bases and J lost 2; bases outside the gene matches: 7. The CDR3 spans 18 residues. CDR3 amino acids: CASSAPGLAGAPYNEQFF. In DNA form, the CDR3 reads TGTGCCAGCAGTGCACCGGGACTAGCGGGAGCCCCCTACAATGAGCAGTTCTTC.

This clone was seen just once. This sequence joins TRBV2 and TRBJ2-3; D perhaps matches TRBD1 (6 bases). Looked up from germline, CDR1 is SNHLY and CDR2 is FYNNEI. Trimming removed 8 bases from V and 0 bases from J, with 12 bases in between. This CDR3 is built from 14 residues. Here the CDR3 reads CASVNRESTDTQYF. In DNA, the CDR3 is TGTGCCAGCGTGAACAGGGAAAGCACAGATACGCAGTATTTT. Filled out from reference TRBV2 and TRBJ2-3, the complete variable domain reads EPEVTQTPSHQVTQMGQEVILRCVPISNHLYFYWYRQILGQKVEFLVSFYNNEISEKSEIFDDQFSVERPDGSNFTLKIRSTKLEDSAMYFCASVNRESTDTQYFGPGTRLTVL.

This clone was detected a few times. The J gene is TRBJ2-7, the V gene TRBV10-3; D is unclear. The V and J ends lost 2 bases and 0 bases respectively, with 11 bases between them. The CDR3 contains 15 residues. Germline values: CDR1 ENHRY, CDR2 SYGVKD. The CDR3 spells CAISERQITSYEQYF. The CDR3 DNA reads as TGTGCCATCAGTGAGCGGCAGATAACCTCCTACGAGCAGTACTTC.

V and J are TRBV30 and TRBJ2-7, with no clear D. Germline CDR1 and CDR2: GTSNPN and SVGIG (reference sequence). The germline V and J ends were trimmed by 2 bases and 4 bases, with 12 bases remaining between them. The CDR3 extends over 13 amino acids. In nucleotides, the CDR3 is TGTGCCTGGAGTCCCAGGCAGCTTTACGAGCAGTACTTC. Its protein product is CAWSPRQLYEQYF.

The chain combines TRBV28 with TRBJ2-3; 11 positions match TRBD2. Germline-derived CDR1 and CDR2 are MDHEN and SYDVKM. CDR3 length: 16 residues. The trim removed 5 bases at V and 0 bases at J, leaving 4 bases unmatched. The CDR3 DNA sequence: TGTGCCAGCAGTGGGACTAGCGGAACTAGCACAGATACGCAGTATTTT. This encodes CASSGTSGTSTDTQYF. The full variable domain, completed using reference TRBV28 and TRBJ2-3, is DVKVTQSSRYLVKRTGEKVFLECVQDMDHENMFWYRQDPGLGLRLIYFSYDVKMKEKGDIPEGYSVSREKKERFSLILESASTNQTSMYLCASSGTSGTSTDTQYFGPGTRLTVL.

This clone has a single count. The genes are TRBV30 and TRBJ2-5; 9 nucleotides line up with TRBD2. Trimming removed 4 bases from V and 5 bases from J; junction bases left unmatched: 8. The CDR3 is 14 amino acids. The V gene's germline CDR1 is GTSNPN and CDR2 SVGIG (reference sequence). The CDR3 bases are TGTGCCTGGAATAGCGGGAGCGAGAGGGAGACCCAGTACTTC. Its protein is CAWNSGSERETQYF.

The chain is built from TRBV7-8 and TRBJ2-1, with D perhaps matching TRBD2 (5 bases). The CDR3 length is 15 residues. Germline-derived CDR1 and CDR2 are SGHVS and FQNEAQ. With 5 bases removed from V and 5 bases from J, the gap between germline ends came to 16 bases. CDR3 sequence: CASSAGLPGHNEQFF. Here the CDR3 DNA reads TGTGCCAGCAGCGCCGGACTGCCTGGACACAATGAGCAGTTCTTC.

This clone has just one count. The gene calls are TRBV28 and TRBJ1-6, with 8 bases fitting TRBD1. CDR1 and CDR2 from the germline V gene are MDHEN and SYDVKM. The CDR3 extends over 15 amino acids. The ends lost 3 bases at V and 7 bases at J; junction bases unmatched: 5. CDR3 in DNA: TGTGCCAGCAGTTTCTCTCGACAGGGGAATTCACCCCTCCACTTT. It specifies CASSFSRQGNSPLHF.

V is TRBV11-2 and J is TRBJ1-4, with 7 bases identical to TRBD1. This CDR3 comprises 14 residues. V lost 5 bases to trimming and J lost 6 bases; unmatched junction nucleotides: 6. CDR1 is SGHAT and CDR2 is FQNNGV in the germline V gene. CDR3 loop: CASSQGQPYEKLFF. The CDR3 bases are TGTGCCAGCAGCCAGGGACAGCCATATGAAAAACTGTTTTTT.

CDR3 amino acids: CAGAVVWGEQYF. The CDR3 DNA is TGTGCCGGTGCAGTGGTCTGGGGCGAGCAGTACTTC. This rearrangement joins TRBV2 to TRBJ2-7; no reliable D call. Germline CDR1 reads SNHLY; CDR2 reads FYNNEI. The CDR3 is 12 amino acids. Deletions cut 11 bases from V and 6 bases from J, with 17 bases between.